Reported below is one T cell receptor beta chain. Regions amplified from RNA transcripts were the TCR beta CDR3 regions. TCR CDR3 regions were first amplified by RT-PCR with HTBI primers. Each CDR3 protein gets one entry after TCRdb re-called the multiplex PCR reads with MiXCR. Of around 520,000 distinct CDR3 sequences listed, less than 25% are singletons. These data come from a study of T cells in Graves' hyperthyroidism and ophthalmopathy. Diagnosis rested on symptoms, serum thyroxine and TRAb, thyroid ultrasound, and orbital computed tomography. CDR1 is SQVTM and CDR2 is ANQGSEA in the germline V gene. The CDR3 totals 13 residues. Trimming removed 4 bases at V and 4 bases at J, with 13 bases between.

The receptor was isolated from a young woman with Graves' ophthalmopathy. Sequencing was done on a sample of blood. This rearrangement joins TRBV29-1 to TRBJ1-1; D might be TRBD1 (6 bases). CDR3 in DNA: TGCAGCGTTGTGACAGGATACTTCACTGAAGCTTTCTTT. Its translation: CSVVTGYFTEAFF.